The subject of this entry is one T cell receptor (beta chain). Its antigen is unknown. Profiled with immunoSEQ multiplex PCR; TCRdb holds only in-frame clones, not every one. The sample lists fewer than 35,000 clones; 93% were seen once. Germline V gene sequence: CDR1 SGHTA, CDR2 FQGNSA. The CDR3 loop spans 16 amino acids. V gave up 5 bases and J gave up 3 bases, with 19 bases separating them. This sample was included in a study of chemoradiotherapy in HPV16-positive cancers. Findings of the study overall: Only a couple of HPV16-positive patients supplied the functional HPV-specificity definition.

The V call is TRBV7-2, the J call TRBJ2-5; perhaps D is TRBD1 or TRBD2 (5 bases each). The starting material was blood, obtained from a patient who underwent chemoradiotherapy. The receptor was isolated from a human donor with HPV-associated anogenital cancer. CDR3 DNA: TGTGCCAGCAGCAGGGGCGGAAGCGGAAGGGAAGAGACCCAGTACTTC. It is translated as CASSRGGSGREETQYF.